The 16 T cell receptor beta chains given below trace back to one sample, sequenced in a study of vaccination effects on CD4 cells after COVID-19 (dated by TCRdb to between 2021 and 2023). After less than 13 days of culture, CD4+ T cells were isolated with the EasySep CD4+ T cell isolation kit. Participants received two doses of either the BNT162b2 or the mRNA-1273 mRNA SARS-CoV-2 vaccine. Library method: the immunoSEQ multiplex PCR assay. This is the immuneACCESS table as TCRdb keeps it, with only in-frame sequences that have V and J called. A part of the clones is gone; compared with another copy, unresolved V genes explain less than half, and the rest is unexplained. This sample lists fewer than 85,000 clones; just under 75% were detected once. 2.2% of the sample comes from the top ten. The antigens these receptors bind are not known. Here the sequenced sample was CD4+ T cells from PBMCs cultured without peptide, taken after COVID-19 vaccination. The receptor source for this set is a human donor who received a COVID-19 vaccine.

This sequence joins TRBV7-3 and TRBJ2-6; tentatively, D is TRBD2 (5 bases). The ends were cut back, 5 bases at V and 4 bases at J, with 12 bases in the middle. This CDR3 is 15 amino acids long. CDR1 is SGHTA, CDR2 FQGTGA, per germline. CDR3 sequence (DNA): TGTGCCAGCAGCCGCGACTCGGGGGGGGCCAACGTCCTGACTTTC. Its translation: CASSRDSGGANVLTF.

This rearrangement joins TRBV5-1 to TRBJ2-3, with 8 bases aligning to TRBD1. This CDR3 spans 15 amino acids. The junction had 8 bases not matched to a gene; V was cut back by 4 bases and J by 4 bases. The germline CDR1 and CDR2 sequences are SGHRS and YFSETQ. The CDR3 DNA is TGCGCCAGCAGCCGCACCGGACAGGGAGCAGATACGCAGTATTTT. This encodes CASSRTGQGADTQYF.

This chain joins TRBV4-1 and TRBJ1-5; TRBD1 is a possible D gene (6 bases). The V gene's germline CDR1 is MGHRA and CDR2 YSYEKL. Trimming stripped 4 bases from V and 7 bases from J, with 14 bases between. The CDR3 has 14 amino acids. CDR3 nucleotide sequence: TGCGCCAGCAGCCCCCGGGACAACGGACAGCCCCAGCATTTT. Protein sequence: CASSPRDNGQPQHF.

The V gene is TRBV5-1, the J gene TRBJ1-1, with D unclear. Germline V gene lookup returns CDR1 SGHRS and CDR2 YFSETQ. There are 14 residues in the CDR3. V lost 0 bases, J lost 4 bases, and 10 bases lay in between. The CDR3 nucleotides are TGCGCCAGCAGCTTGGGGCCGGGAGGCACTGAAGCTTTCTTT. Protein product: CASSLGPGGTEAFF.

The chain uses TRBV28 and TRBJ1-4, with 7 bases aligning to TRBD1. The V gene end was trimmed by 3 bases and the J gene end by 8 bases; junction bases not matched to a gene: 6. Germline-derived CDR1 and CDR2 are MDHEN and SYDVKM. The CDR3 runs to 14 residues. Written as DNA, the CDR3 is TGTGCCAGCAGTTTTGGGTCAGGGGGAGAAAAACTGTTTTTT. Its translation is CASSFGSGGEKLFF.

This clone came up a few times. V and J are TRBV19 and TRBJ2-5; D not certain. The germline CDR1 and CDR2 sequences are LNHDA and SQIVND (reference sequence). Trimming pared 3 bases from V and 5 bases from J, leaving 10 bases between. The CDR3 runs to 13 residues. The CDR3 spells CASSIAPPETQYF. CDR3 DNA sequence: TGTGCCAGTAGTATCGCCCCCCCCGAGACCCAGTACTTC. The complete variable domain, with remaining parts taken from reference TRBV19 and TRBJ2-5, reads DGGITQSPKYLFRKEGQNVTLSCEQNLNHDAMYWYRQDPGQGLRLIYYSQIVNDFQKGDIAEGYSVSREKKESFPLTVTSAQKNPTAFYLCASSIAPPETQYFGPGTRLLVL.

J is TRBJ1-4 and V is TRBV19, with D possibly being TRBD1 (5 bases). V was pared by 3 bases and J by 5 bases, with 10 bases between. The CDR3 sequence is 14 residues long. Germline V CDR1 and CDR2: LNHDA, SQIVND (reference sequence). The CDR3 reads CASSIGANNEKLFF. The DNA for the CDR3 is TGTGCCAGTAGTATCGGGGCCAACAATGAAAAACTGTTTTTT.

The rearrangement joins TRBV10-3 to TRBJ1-3; D is undetermined. V was cut by 2 bases and J by 0 bases, with 5 bases left in between. The V gene's germline CDR1 is ENHRY and CDR2 SYGVKD. The CDR3 has 14 amino acids. The CDR3 nucleotides read TGTGCCATCAGTGAGCAGTACTCTGGAAACACCATATATTTT. Protein sequence: CAISEQYSGNTIYF.

The chain uses TRBV19 and TRBJ1-6, with unresolved D. The V end was cut by 6 bases, the J end by 0 bases, with 18 bases between. Germline-derived CDR1 and CDR2 are LNHDA and SQIVND (reference sequence). This CDR3 has 18 residues. For the CDR3, the DNA is TGTGCCAGTAGCCCCCCCGACGGAGAAAGCTCCTATAATTCACCCCTCCACTTT. Amino acids: CASSPPDGESSYNSPLHF.

This clone was observed a few times. This rearrangement joins TRBV9 to TRBJ1-6; D not resolved. CDR1 and CDR2 (germline): SGDLS, YYNGEE. With 0 bases removed from V and 13 bases from J, the gap between germline ends came to 11 bases. The CDR3 length is 13 residues. CDR3: CASSVVPAGPLHF. In DNA form, the CDR3 reads TGTGCCAGCAGCGTAGTTCCGGCGGGGCCCCTCCACTTT.

The J gene is TRBJ2-1, the V gene TRBV2; D gene ambiguous. Trimming cost V 7 bases and J 2 bases, with 9 bases left between them. The germline gives CDR1 SNHLY, CDR2 FYNNEI. This CDR3 comprises 13 residues. The CDR3 loop is CASTQSPYNEQFF. Written as DNA, the CDR3 is TGTGCCAGCACACAGTCCCCCTACAATGAGCAGTTCTTC.

This clone was seen a single time. This rearrangement joins TRBV10-2 to TRBJ2-6, with D unresolved. CDR1 is WSHSY, CDR2 SAAADI, per germline. The CDR3 contains 13 residues. V was cut by 5 bases and J by 1 base, with 3 bases left in between. CDR3 nucleotides: TGCGCCAGCAGTAGGTCTGGGGCCAACGTCCTGACTTTC. It yields the protein CASSRSGANVLTF.

This clone was seen only once. V and J are TRBV4-1 and TRBJ2-1; unclear D gene. CDR3 length: 16 amino acids. Germline V lookup: CDR1 MGHRA, CDR2 YSYEKL. V was shortened by 0 bases and J by 0 bases, with 9 bases between the two germline ends. The CDR3 region has the DNA TGCGCCAGCAGCCAAGACCCAGCCAGCTCCTACAATGAGCAGTTCTTC. The encoded protein is CASSQDPASSYNEQFF.

This clone was seen a handful of times. This chain links TRBV10-1 with TRBJ1-2, with 7 bases matching TRBD1. Germline CDR1 is WNHNN and CDR2 is SYGVQD (reference sequence). The trim removed 6 bases at V and 3 bases at J, leaving 7 bases unmatched. The CDR3 loop spans 14 amino acids. The CDR3 sequence is CASSPGQDYYGYTF. Here the CDR3 DNA reads TGCGCCAGCAGCCCCGGACAGGATTACTATGGCTACACCTTC.

This clone was picked up one time. The gene calls are TRBV19 and TRBJ2-1, with D perhaps TRBD1 or TRBD2 (6 bases each). V was cut by 9 bases and J by 5 bases, with 20 bases left in between. The CDR3 has 15 amino acids. In germline, CDR1 is LNHDA, CDR2 SQIVND (reference sequence). The CDR3 sequence: CASNFKGGGNNEQFF. CDR3 in DNA: TGTGCCAGCAACTTTAAGGGGGGTGGAAACAATGAGCAGTTCTTC.

The V call is TRBV19, the J call TRBJ1-5, with D tentatively TRBD1 (6 bases). Germline loops: CDR1 LNHDA, CDR2 SQIVND (reference sequence). This CDR3 is 15 amino acids long. Trimming stripped 6 bases from V and 3 bases from J, with 15 bases between. Here the CDR3 DNA reads TGTGCCAGTAGGGTAGACAGGAGCATCAATCAGCCCCAGCATTTT. As protein: CASRVDRSINQPQHF.